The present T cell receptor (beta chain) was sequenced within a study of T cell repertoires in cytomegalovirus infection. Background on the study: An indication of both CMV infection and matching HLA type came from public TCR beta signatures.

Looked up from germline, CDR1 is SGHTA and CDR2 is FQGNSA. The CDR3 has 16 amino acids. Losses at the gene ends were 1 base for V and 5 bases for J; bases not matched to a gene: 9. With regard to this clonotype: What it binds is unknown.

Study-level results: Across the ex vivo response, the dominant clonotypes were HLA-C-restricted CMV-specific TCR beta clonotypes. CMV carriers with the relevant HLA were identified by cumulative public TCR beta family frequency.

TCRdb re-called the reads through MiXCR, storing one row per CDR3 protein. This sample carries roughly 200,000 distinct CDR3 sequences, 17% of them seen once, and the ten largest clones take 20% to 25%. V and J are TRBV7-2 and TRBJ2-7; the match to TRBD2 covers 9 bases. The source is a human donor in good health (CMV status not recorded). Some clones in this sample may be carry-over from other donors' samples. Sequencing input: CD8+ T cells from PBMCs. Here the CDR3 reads CASSLERGLASDEQYF. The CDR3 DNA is TGTGCCAGCAGCTTAGAACGGGGACTAGCTAGCGACGAGCAGTACTTC. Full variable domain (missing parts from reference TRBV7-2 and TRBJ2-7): GAGVSQSPSNKVTEKGKDVELRCDPISGHTALYWYRQSLGQGLEFLIYFQGNSAPDKSGLPSDRFSAERTGGSVSTLTIQRTQQEDSAVYLCASSLERGLASDEQYFGPGTRLTVT.